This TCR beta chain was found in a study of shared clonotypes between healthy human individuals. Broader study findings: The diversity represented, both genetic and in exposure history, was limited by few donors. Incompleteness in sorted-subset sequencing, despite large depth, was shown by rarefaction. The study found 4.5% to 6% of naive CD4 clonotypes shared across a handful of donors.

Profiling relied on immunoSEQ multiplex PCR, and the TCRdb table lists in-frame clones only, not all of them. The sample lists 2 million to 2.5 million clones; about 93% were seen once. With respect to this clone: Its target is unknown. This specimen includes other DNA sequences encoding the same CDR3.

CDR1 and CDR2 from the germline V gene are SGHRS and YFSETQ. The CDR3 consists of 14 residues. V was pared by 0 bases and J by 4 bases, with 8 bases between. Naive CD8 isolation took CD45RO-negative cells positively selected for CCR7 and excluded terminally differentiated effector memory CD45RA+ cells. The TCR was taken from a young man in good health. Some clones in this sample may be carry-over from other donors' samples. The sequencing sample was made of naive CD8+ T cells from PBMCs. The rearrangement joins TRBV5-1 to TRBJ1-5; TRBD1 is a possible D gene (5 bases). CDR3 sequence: CASSLDGGNQPQHF. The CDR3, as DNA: TGCGCCAGCAGCTTGGATGGGGGAAATCAGCCCCAGCATTTT. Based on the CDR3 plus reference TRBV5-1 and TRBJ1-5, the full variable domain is KAGVTQTPRYLIKTRGQQVTLSCSPISGHRSVSWYQQTPGQGLQFLFEYFSETQRNKGNFPGRFSGRQFSNSRSEMNVSTLELGDSALYLCASSLDGGNQPQHFGDGTRLSIL.